This T cell receptor (beta chain) was obtained from a study of control samples from healthy donors and cancer patients. The germline gives CDR1 LNHDA, CDR2 SQIVND (reference sequence). The CDR3 has 14 residues. Germline trimming cut 3 bases from V and 4 bases from J; bases unmatched to any gene: 5. TCRdb's copy holds only in-frame clones and misses some; the assay was immunoSEQ multiplex PCR. This table holds around 130,000 clones, just under 95% found once. The sequence was obtained from a young man in good health. The rearrangement joins TRBV19 to TRBJ2-7, with 8 bases matching TRBD2. Sample: blood. The CDR3 nucleotides read TGTGCCAGTAGTATGAAAGCGGGGGCTTACGAGCAGTACTTC. Amino acid sequence: CASSMKAGAYEQYF. Full variable domain (remainder filled in from reference TRBV19 and TRBJ2-7): DGGITQSPKYLFRKEGQNVTLSCEQNLNHDAMYWYRQDPGQGLRLIYYSQIVNDFQKGDIAEGYSVSREKKESFPLTVTSAQKNPTAFYLCASSMKAGAYEQYFGPGTRLTVT.